This T cell receptor (beta chain) is drawn from a study of blood T cell repertoires in COVID-19. Study context: Sites across the United States, Italy and Spain contributed samples from acute and convalescent COVID-19.

Produced via immunoSEQ multiplex PCR; TCRdb's table is partial and in-frame only. The sample has 200,000 to 250,000 clones; about 82% are singletons. Germline assignment: CDR1 LGHDT and CDR2 YNNKEL (reference sequence). V was pared by 1 base and J by 2 bases, with 8 bases between. This CDR3 contains 14 residues. V and J are TRBV3-1 (or the pseudogene TRBV3-2) and TRBJ2-5, with TRBD1 as a possible D gene (6 bases). The sample comprised PBMCs or T cells enriched from blood (not recorded which). The receptor was isolated from a woman aged 50 to 60 who had recovered from COVID-19. The CDR3 loop is CASSQVDRQETQYF. CDR3 coding DNA: TGTGCCAGCAGCCAAGTTGACAGGCAAGAGACCCAGTACTTC.